The rows below give T cell receptor beta chains drawn from one sample of a study of PD-1 blockade in mismatch repair-deficient tumors. TCRdb keeps only in-frame clones here, not all; method: immunoSEQ multiplex PCR. The table has about 63,000 clones, roughly 88% seen once. The material was peripheral blood, obtained 52 weeks after starting pembrolizumab. Receptors originate from an adult with mismatch repair-deficient cancer. Each CDR3 is given with its conserved first and last residue. Fields, in order: V gene, J gene, CDR3 protein.

TRBV5-4	TRBJ2-3	CASSLAQRADTQYF
TRBV7-2	TRBJ1-5	CASSVPGQYNQPQHF
TRBV15	TRBJ2-7	CATSSTQRTYEQYF
TRBV2	TRBJ2-7	CASLQGAIPYEQYF
TRBV23-1	TRBJ2-6	CAGDRSLSGANVLTF
TRBV19	TRBJ2-2	CASSIGPIQGNAGELFF
TRBV5-1	TRBJ2-1	CASSFDNTSSLAGASDEQFF
TRBV2	TRBJ2-1	CASSDGTTSENYNEQFF
TRBV5-1	TRBJ1-2	CASRDDIYYGYTF
TRBV6-6	TRBJ2-5	CASSNNRAKETQYF
TRBV5-6	TRBJ1-1	CASSWGTGRMNTEAFF
TRBV18	TRBJ2-2	CASAVTGAANTGELFF
TRBV6-1	TRBJ2-7	CASSEQWLRDTYEQYF
TRBV13	TRBJ2-1	CASSYSGRKEQFF
TRBV19	TRBJ2-1	CASSIVQGSRGHEQFF
TRBV6-1	TRBJ1-4	CASSEAGGYSYKLFF
TRBV2	TRBJ2-5	CASIIIGAATGETQYF
TRBV10-3	TRBJ2-5	CATFAGLAGGETQYF
TRBV27	TRBJ2-3	CASAQLGGIGTDTQYF
TRBV5-5	TRBJ2-7	CASSLTDTYEQYF
TRBV4-1	TRBJ2-1	CASSSGQGTDEQFF
TRBV7-3	TRBJ2-1	CASSLTGLAGGEQFF
TRBV4-2	TRBJ2-7	CASSTQERSSYEQYF
TRBV4-1	TRBJ2-5	CASSQDGGGETQYF
TRBV2	TRBJ1-2	CASWGYGGYGYTF
TRBV4-2	TRBJ2-1	CASSQEGQATYNEQFF
TRBV9	TRBJ2-3	CASSPKGIGTSTDTQYF
TRBV11-3	TRBJ1-2	CASSLRANYGYTF
TRBV7-9	TRBJ2-7	CASSLRRPEQYF
TRBV7-6	TRBJ2-3	CASSPRTGEAITDTQYF
TRBV14	TRBJ2-7	CASSQPHLQQYF
TRBV4-3	TRBJ1-4	CASSLGPNEKLFF
TRBV5-1	TRBJ1-1	CASSLVLNTEAFF
TRBV19	TRBJ2-7	CASSISALGSGNYEQYF
TRBV7-9	TRBJ1-4	CASSTRGSGGEKLFF
TRBV11-2	TRBJ2-7	CASRRGTFEQYF
TRBV2	TRBJ2-3	CASPGTSTDTQYF
TRBV6-5	TRBJ1-2	CASIPQAGQAYGYTF
TRBV2	TRBJ1-6	CASSPRQESNSPLHF
TRBV27	TRBJ2-5	CASSFSGRTPETQYF
TRBV7-9	TRBJ1-2	CASSREQGPYTF
TRBV4-1	TRBJ2-2	CASSQGPLARENTGELFF
TRBV5-1	TRBJ2-3	CASSLGQGPILTDTQYF
TRBV29-1	TRBJ2-7	CSVDIAGTYEQYF
TRBV6-4	TRBJ1-1	CASKLSEVNTEAFF